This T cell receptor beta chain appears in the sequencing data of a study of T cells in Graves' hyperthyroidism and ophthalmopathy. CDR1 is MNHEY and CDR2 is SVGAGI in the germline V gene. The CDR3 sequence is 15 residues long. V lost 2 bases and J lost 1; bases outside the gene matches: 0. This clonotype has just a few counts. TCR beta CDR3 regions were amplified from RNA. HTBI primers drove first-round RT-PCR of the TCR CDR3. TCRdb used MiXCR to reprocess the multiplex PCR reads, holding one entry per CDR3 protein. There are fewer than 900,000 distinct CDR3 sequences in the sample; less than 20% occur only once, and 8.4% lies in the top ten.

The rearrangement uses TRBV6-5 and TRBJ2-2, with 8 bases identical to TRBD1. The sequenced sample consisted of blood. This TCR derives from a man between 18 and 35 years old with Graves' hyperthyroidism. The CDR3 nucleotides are TGTGCCAGCAGTTACGGGACAGGGAACACCGGGGAGCTGTTTTTT. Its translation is CASSYGTGNTGELFF.